This passage covers 28 T cell receptor beta chains from one sample sequenced in a study of long-term antiretroviral therapy in people with HIV. A v3.0 immunoSEQ assay was performed at survey level. The assay was immunoSEQ multiplex PCR, and TCRdb's table has in-frame clones only and misses some. Here the sample spans about 22,000 clones, under 90% being singletons. The specimen comprised unsorted PBMCs, sampled 0.5 years before starting antiretroviral therapy. Receptors were obtained from a man aged 35-49 years with HIV.

A single count supports this clone. This chain uses TRBV6-5 with TRBJ2-7; D ambiguous. Deletions cut 7 bases from V and 2 bases from J, with 6 bases between. CDR1 and CDR2 (germline): MNHEY, SVGAGI. The CDR3 length is 11 residues. CDR3 residues: CASTGAYEQYF. The CDR3 DNA is TGTGCCAGCACAGGAGCCTACGAGCAGTACTTC.

The rearrangement links TRBV14 to TRBJ2-7; D perhaps matches TRBD2 (5 bases). The germline gives CDR1 SGHDN, CDR2 FVKESK. V dropped 4 bases and J dropped 7 bases, with 8 bases sitting between them. The CDR3 is 11 residues long. This CDR3 reads CASSRQREQYF. The CDR3 nucleotides read TGTGCCAGCAGCCGCCAGCGGGAGCAGTACTTC.

V gene TRBV5-1 combines with J gene TRBJ1-4; TRBD1 aligns across 7 bases. V dropped 0 bases and J dropped 0; count of bases not matched to a gene: 11. Germline CDR1 reads SGHRS; CDR2 reads YFSETQ. CDR3 length: 19 residues. The CDR3 reads CASSLGTGHPVATNEKLFF. The CDR3 nucleotides read TGCGCCAGCAGCTTGGGGACAGGCCATCCCGTTGCAACTAATGAAAAACTGTTTTTT.

The rearrangement links TRBV29-1 to TRBJ1-1; no clear D. The germline V gene encodes CDR1 SQVTM and CDR2 ANQGSEA. The CDR3 is 12 amino acids. Trimming cost V 2 bases and J 9 bases, with 13 bases left between them. The CDR3 loop is CSVEPSERKAFF. In DNA form, the CDR3 reads TGCAGCGTTGAACCTTCCGAGCGGAAAGCTTTCTTT.

The rearrangement uses TRBV19 and TRBJ2-4, with D perhaps matching TRBD1 or TRBD2 (5 bases each). Germline V gene sequence: CDR1 LNHDA, CDR2 SQIVND (reference sequence). This CDR3 region has 15 residues. The ends were cut back, 4 bases at V and 4 bases at J, with 14 bases in the middle. The CDR3 spells CASSTRDGVKNIQYF. The CDR3 coding sequence is TGTGCCAGTAGTACCCGGGACGGGGTGAAAAACATTCAGTACTTC.

This clone has only a few counts. The chain combines TRBV30 with TRBJ2-5; 9 bases are shared with TRBD2. The germline V gene encodes CDR1 GTSNPN and CDR2 SVGIG (reference sequence). The junction had 19 bases not matched to a gene; V was cut back by 2 bases and J by 9 bases. The length of the CDR3 is 17 residues. CDR3 in amino acids: CAWSLGLASGVSAAQYF. The DNA of the CDR3 is TGTGCCTGGAGTTTAGGGTTGGCTAGCGGGGTGTCGGCGGCCCAGTACTTC.

This clone was seen just once. V usage is TRBV9 and J usage is TRBJ2-7; weak D call: TRBD2 (6 bases). The V and J ends lost 0 bases and 2 bases respectively, with 12 bases between them. Germline CDR1 reads SGDLS; CDR2 reads YYNGEE. CDR3 length: 15 residues. The CDR3 reads CASSVGTSLTYEQYF. The DNA for the CDR3 is TGTGCCAGCAGCGTAGGAACTAGCCTGACCTACGAGCAGTACTTC. Full variable domain (remainder filled in from reference TRBV9 and TRBJ2-7): DSGVTQTPKHLITATGQRVTLRCSPRSGDLSVYWYQQSLDQGLQFLIQYYNGEERAKGNILERFSAQQFPDLHSELNLSSLELGDSALYFCASSVGTSLTYEQYFGPGTRLTVT.

The chain employs TRBV2 and TRBJ2-7; TRBD1 might be the D (6 bases). The CDR3 has 13 amino acids. The germline V gene has CDR1 SNHLY and CDR2 FYNNEI. Trimming took 6 bases from V and 2 from J, leaving 11 bases between them. The CDR3 coding sequence is TGTGCCAGCAGCCTACAGGGAACCTACGAGCAGTACTTC. Translating it yields CASSLQGTYEQYF.

The chain recombines TRBV19 with TRBJ1-1, with 8 bases identical to TRBD1. This CDR3 comprises 15 residues. Germline values: CDR1 LNHDA, CDR2 SQIVND (reference sequence). The V gene end was trimmed by 2 bases and the J gene end by 3 bases; junction bases not matched to a gene: 5. The CDR3 DNA sequence: TGTGCCAGTAGTATAAAGAAGACAGGGGACACTGAAGCTTTCTTT. It yields the protein CASSIKKTGDTEAFF.

This chain uses TRBV7-2 with TRBJ2-3; possibly TRBD1 or TRBD2 for D (6 bases each). CDR1 and CDR2 from the germline V gene are SGHTA and FQGNSA. The CDR3 is 16 residues long. Deletions cut 1 base from V and 3 bases from J, with 14 bases between. CDR3 sequence reads: CASSLVSGDSTDTQYF. DNA of the CDR3: TGTGCCAGCAGCTTAGTTTCAGGGGACTCAACAGATACGCAGTATTTT.

The rearrangement joins TRBV5-1 to TRBJ2-7, with 8 bases matching TRBD2. With 4 bases clipped from V and 5 bases from J, the junction kept 5 bases outside the gene matches. The CDR3 covers 13 residues. Germline V CDR1 and CDR2: SGHRS, YFSETQ. Here the CDR3 DNA reads TGCGCCAGCAGCCGGGGGGGCCAGGACGAGCAGTACTTC. It specifies CASSRGGQDEQYF.

The chain has TRBV28 and TRBJ1-1; no reliable D call. The germline V gene has CDR1 MDHEN and CDR2 SYDVKM. Trimming took 7 bases from V and 0 from J, leaving 12 bases between them. The CDR3 is 14 amino acids. For the CDR3, the DNA is TGTGCCAGCACCTTAGCGGGGATGAACACTGAAGCTTTCTTT. This gives the protein CASTLAGMNTEAFF.

The chain employs TRBV11-3 and TRBJ2-6; D remains ambiguous. This CDR3 is 16 amino acids long. The germline V and J ends were trimmed by 1 base and 2 bases, with 9 bases remaining between them. From germline, CDR1 is SGHNT and CDR2 YENEEA. CDR3 region: CASSLGGLTGANVLTF. CDR3 bases: TGTGCCAGCAGCTTAGGGGGTCTCACTGGGGCCAACGTCCTGACTTTC.

This chain uses TRBV10-3 with TRBJ2-3; TRBD2 is a possible D gene (5 bases). V lost 2 bases to trimming and J lost 12 bases, with 9 bases between them. CDR1 and CDR2 from the germline V gene are ENHRY and SYGVKD. The CDR3 has 11 residues. CDR3 protein: CAISEGGGQYF. The CDR3 DNA is TGTGCCATCAGTGAGGGAGGAGGTCAGTATTTT.

This clone is a singleton in its sample. The chain has TRBV9 and TRBJ2-1, with D maybe TRBD1 (5 bases). The CDR3 is 13 residues long. The V end was cut by 3 bases, the J end by 5 bases, with 9 bases between. The germline V gene has CDR1 SGDLS and CDR2 YYNGEE. The CDR3 DNA reads as TGTGCCAGCAGCGGCGGCAGGGACAATGAGCAGTTCTTC. Residues: CASSGGRDNEQFF.

This chain uses TRBV29-1 with TRBJ2-6; the D is unclear. V was clipped by 0 bases and J by 2 bases, with 5 bases between them. The CDR3 runs to 14 residues. CDR1 SQVTM and CDR2 ANQGSEA come from the germline V gene. CDR3 sequence reads: CSVEDRTGANVLTF. DNA of the CDR3: TGCAGCGTTGAAGATAGGACTGGGGCCAACGTCCTGACTTTC.

This chain links TRBV11-2 with TRBJ2-7, with TRBD1 as a possible D gene (6 bases). Germline CDR1 and CDR2: SGHAT and FQNNGV. The CDR3 loop spans 13 amino acids. Trimming cost V 5 bases and J 3 bases, with 11 bases left between them. The CDR3 nucleotides are TGTGCCAGCAGCCCAGGGGACGGCTACGAGCAGTACTTC. It specifies CASSPGDGYEQYF.

The chain has TRBV6-6 and TRBJ2-5, with unresolved D. Germline V gene sequence: CDR1 MNHNY, CDR2 SVGAGI (reference sequence). This CDR3 is built from 14 residues. Between the trimmed V and J ends, which lost 0 bases and 4 bases, there was a span of 9 bases. This CDR3 is CASSYSAARETQYF. DNA for the CDR3: TGTGCCAGCAGTTACTCAGCTGCCCGAGAGACCCAGTACTTC.

V is TRBV19 and J is TRBJ1-6; D is perhaps TRBD1 (6 bases). V was clipped by 7 bases and J by 6 bases, with 19 bases between them. The CDR3 spans 16 residues. Germline V CDR1 and CDR2: LNHDA, SQIVND (reference sequence). DNA of the CDR3: TGTGCCAGTACCCCATGGGGTTGGACAGCTAATTCACCCCTCCACTTT. Translation: CASTPWGWTANSPLHF.

The chain carries TRBV30 and TRBJ2-3, with D maybe TRBD1 (6 bases). Trimming took 3 bases from V and 2 from J, leaving 9 bases between them. The CDR3 extends over 13 amino acids. CDR1 and CDR2 (germline): GTSNPN, SVGIG (reference sequence). CDR3 in DNA: TGTGCCTGGAGGTGGGGGCTCACAGATACGCAGTATTTT. This translates into CAWRWGLTDTQYF.

This chain connects TRBV5-1 to TRBJ1-1, with D perhaps TRBD1 (5 bases). The CDR3 is 15 residues long. From germline, CDR1 is SGHRS and CDR2 YFSETQ. V lost 0 bases and J 1 base, leaving 10 bases between the germline ends. CDR3 sequence reads: CASSLGHGGNTEAFF. The CDR3 DNA sequence: TGCGCCAGCAGCTTGGGTCACGGGGGGAACACTGAAGCTTTCTTT.

The chain carries TRBV7-9 and TRBJ2-3; D might be TRBD2 (5 bases). CDR3 size: 16 residues. Trimming took off 4 bases at V and 0 bases at J, with 14 bases between the two ends. The germline V gene encodes CDR1 SEHNR and CDR2 FQNEAQ (reference sequence). The CDR3 DNA is TGTGCCAGCAGCTCCACGGGGTTTTCTAGCACAGATACGCAGTATTTT. Translation: CASSSTGFSSTDTQYF.

The gene calls are TRBV19 and TRBJ1-3; D might be TRBD1 (5 bases). The V end lost 6 bases, the J end lost 2 bases, and 11 bases lay between the germline ends. The CDR3 contains 14 residues. Germline CDR1 is LNHDA and CDR2 is SQIVND (reference sequence). This CDR3 reads CASREGRTGNTIYF. The DNA of the CDR3 is TGTGCCAGTAGAGAGGGGAGGACTGGAAACACCATATATTTT.

This clone was detected once. The chain joins TRBV11-2 to TRBJ2-3; tentative D call: TRBD2 (5 bases). The CDR3 consists of 14 residues. Germline-derived CDR1 and CDR2 are SGHAT and FQNNGV. V lost 5 bases to trimming and J lost 1 base, with 10 bases between them. The CDR3 is CASSLGLGTDTQYF. CDR3 DNA: TGTGCCAGCAGCCTCGGACTGGGCACAGATACGCAGTATTTT.

The chain carries TRBV6-6 and TRBJ1-5; no clear D gene. Per germline, CDR1 MNHNY and CDR2 SVGAGI (reference sequence). V lost 0 bases and J lost 6, with 6 bases in between. This CDR3 has 13 amino acids. CDR3 sequence: CASSYSRGQPQHF. DNA of the CDR3: TGTGCCAGCAGTTACTCCCGGGGTCAGCCCCAGCATTTT.

Here the CDR3 DNA reads TGTGCCAGCAGCTTGGCCGCGTTACTCCGGGCCACTGAAGCTTTCTTT. Translating gives CASSLAALLRATEAFF. This sequence joins TRBV5-6 and TRBJ1-1; D is unresolved. CDR1 and CDR2 from the germline V gene are SGHDT and YYEEEE. V lost 0 bases to trimming and J lost 4 bases, with 16 bases between them. This CDR3 region has 16 residues.

The chain has TRBV18 and TRBJ1-2; weak D call: TRBD1 (6 bases). The CDR3 has 16 amino acids. The germline V gene encodes CDR1 KGHSH and CDR2 LQKENI. Trimming shortened V by 4 bases and J by 6 bases, and 21 bases separated the two germline ends. The chain's CDR3 is CASSRQEGGEADGYTF. The CDR3 DNA follows: TGTGCCAGCTCACGACAGGAGGGGGGCGAAGCGGATGGCTACACCTTC.

The chain employs TRBV14 and TRBJ2-1, with D perhaps matching TRBD2 (5 bases). The V end lost 5 bases, the J end lost 0 bases, and 14 bases lay between the germline ends. Germline assignment: CDR1 SGHDN and CDR2 FVKESK. This CDR3 contains 16 residues. CDR3 nucleotide sequence: TGTGCCAGCAGCAGTTACTTGAGCGGCTCCTACAATGAGCAGTTCTTC. Its protein product is CASSSYLSGSYNEQFF.